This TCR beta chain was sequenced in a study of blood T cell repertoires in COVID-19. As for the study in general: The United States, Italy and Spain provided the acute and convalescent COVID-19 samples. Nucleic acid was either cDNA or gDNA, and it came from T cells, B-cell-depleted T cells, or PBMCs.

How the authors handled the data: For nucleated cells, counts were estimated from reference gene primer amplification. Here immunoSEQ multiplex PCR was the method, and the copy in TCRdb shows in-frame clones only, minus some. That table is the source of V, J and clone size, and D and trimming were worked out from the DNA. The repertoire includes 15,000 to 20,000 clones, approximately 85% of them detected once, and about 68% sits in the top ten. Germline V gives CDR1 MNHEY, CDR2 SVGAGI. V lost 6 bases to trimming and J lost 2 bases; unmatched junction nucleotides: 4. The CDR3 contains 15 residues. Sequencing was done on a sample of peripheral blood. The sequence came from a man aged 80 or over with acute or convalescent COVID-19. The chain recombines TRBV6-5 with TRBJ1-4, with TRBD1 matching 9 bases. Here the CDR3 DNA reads TGTGCCAGCAGCGACAGGGGGGCGACTAATGAAAAACTGTTTTTT. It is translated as CASSDRGATNEKLFF.